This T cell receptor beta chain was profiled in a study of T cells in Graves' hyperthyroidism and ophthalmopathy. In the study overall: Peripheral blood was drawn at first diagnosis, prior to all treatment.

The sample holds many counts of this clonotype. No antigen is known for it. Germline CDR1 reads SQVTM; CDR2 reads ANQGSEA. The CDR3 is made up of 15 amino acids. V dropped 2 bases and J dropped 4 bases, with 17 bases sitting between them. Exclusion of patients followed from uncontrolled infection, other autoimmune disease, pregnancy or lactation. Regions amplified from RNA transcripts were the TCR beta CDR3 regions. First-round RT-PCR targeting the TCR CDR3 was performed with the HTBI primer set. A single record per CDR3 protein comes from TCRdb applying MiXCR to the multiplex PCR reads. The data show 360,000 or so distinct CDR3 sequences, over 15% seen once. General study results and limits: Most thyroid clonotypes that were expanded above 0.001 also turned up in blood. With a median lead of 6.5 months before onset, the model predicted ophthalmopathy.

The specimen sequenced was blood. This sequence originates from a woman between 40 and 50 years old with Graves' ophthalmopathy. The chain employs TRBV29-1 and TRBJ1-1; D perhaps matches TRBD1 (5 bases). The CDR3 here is CSVERRERRGTEAFF. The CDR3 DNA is TGCAGCGTTGAAAGGCGGGAGCGTAGGGGCACTGAAGCTTTCTTT.